This entry concerns a single TCR beta chain. The antigen is undetermined. In germline, CDR1 is SNHLY, CDR2 FYNNEI. V lost 10 bases, J lost 0 bases, and 16 bases stayed unmatched. CDR3 size: 17 residues. The naive CD8 subset, CD45RO-negative cells positively selected for CCR7, excluded terminally differentiated effector memory CD45RA+ cells. All donors qualified as healthy HIV-negative adults and had experienced no recent acute infections or vaccinations. TCRdb keeps only in-frame clones here, not all; method: immunoSEQ multiplex PCR. The sample contains millions of clones, about 94% of which appear only once. The source of the sample is a study of shared clonotypes between healthy human individuals. Across the study: Researchers assigned three CD4 naive, three CD4 memory, two CD8 naive and one CD8 memory plate to each donor.

Points from the study as a whole: Naive CD4 clonotypes overlapped across a few donors at 4.5% to 5.5%.

The receptor's source is a man between 18 and 35 years old in good health. The sample was naive CD8+ T cells sorted from blood. V gene TRBV2 combines with J gene TRBJ1-1; 8 nucleotides match TRBD1. CDR3 in DNA: TGTGCCACCCTGTACGCCGGGACAGGCCCCATGAACACTGAAGCTTTCTTT. Protein sequence: CATLYAGTGPMNTEAFF.